This T cell receptor beta chain was captured by sequencing in a study of metastatic and nonmetastatic thyroid tumors. The CDR3 runs to 14 residues. Per the germline V gene, CDR1 is SGHRS and CDR2 is YFSETQ. After removal of 3 bases from V and 5 bases from J, the junction contained 7 bases not matched to a gene. Using MiXCR, TCRdb reanalyzed the PCR reads. Of some 30,000 clones in the sample, around 32% were seen once. No patient had received any treatment before thyroid surgery. The chain joins TRBV5-1 to TRBJ2-7; 8 nucleotides match TRBD2. The sequenced material came from blood. This receptor was taken from a female donor with papillary thyroid cancer or a benign thyroid nodule (not recorded which). Some clones in this sample may be carry-over from other donors' samples. The CDR3 DNA reads as TGCGCCAGCAGCTCGGGAGGGCGGGGCGACGAGCAGTACTTC. Its translation is CASSSGGRGDEQYF.